This T cell receptor (beta chain) was identified during a study of blood T cell repertoires in COVID-19. Study-wide context: The cDNA or gDNA used as material had been derived from T cells, B-cell-depleted T cells, or PBMCs.

Trimming shortened V by 3 bases and J by 3 bases, and 9 bases separated the two germline ends. The CDR3 is made up of 14 amino acids. Germline loops: CDR1 LNHDA, CDR2 SQIVND (reference sequence). Allocation to cohorts depended on clinical history reported by the participants. Donors in Cohort 3 counted as recovered after two negative PCRs, clearance, or symptom resolution. In its sample, this clone was seen once. Clones were read by immunoSEQ multiplex PCR, and TCRdb kept only the in-frame ones, dropping some. The table has a few hundred thousand clones, about 85% seen once. J is TRBJ1-5 and V is TRBV19; D perhaps matches TRBD1 (6 bases). The specimen sequenced was PBMCs or T cells enriched from blood (not recorded which). This receptor was identified in a woman between 25 and 40 years old who had recovered from COVID-19. CDR3 protein: CASSMRTDNQPQHF. CDR3 coding DNA: TGTGCCAGTAGTATGAGGACAGACAATCAGCCCCAGCATTTT.